The rows below give T cell receptor beta chains drawn from one sample of a study of OX40 agonist ivuxolimab in advanced cancers. Sequencing was performed with immunoSEQ multiplex PCR; in TCRdb, only in-frame clones are kept and a portion is missing. This repertoire shows roughly 25,000 clones, 65% to 80% found once; its top ten account for roughly 15%. The sample was CD4+ or CD8+ T cells sorted from blood, taken in a trial of the OX40 agonist ivuxolimab. All receptors come from an adult with an advanced solid tumor such as melanoma, head and neck, liver or kidney cancer. Each CDR3 is given with its conserved first and last residue. Each record gives: CDR3 protein, V gene.

CAWSVVQLEPYGYTF | TRBV30
CASSPGPYYEQYF | TRBV19
CASSVEVSANTEAFF | TRBV9
CASSPRLGTNYGYTF | TRBV19
CASSSPGQGIHEQYF | TRBV7-2
CASSVGTSGGWYNEQFF | TRBV9
CASSFQGLNQPQHF | TRBV27
CASSFRTGEAFF | TRBV6-6
CASSPLWDSSAEQYF | TRBV27
CASSLAAERAQYF | TRBV5-1
CASSYYRHSQETQYF | TRBV6-5
CAISGSGSTDTQYF | TRBV10-3
CASSERGGNQPQHF | TRBV6-1
CASSFYQVGETQYF | TRBV5-4
CASSLYEQYF | TRBV11-2
CASSTLTEMNTEAFF | TRBV5-6
CASSEIKLPFNYGYTF | TRBV2
CASSSPGTYTEAFF | TRBV9
CASSSSVGVWGELFF | TRBV7-6
CASSQERYLLLSGANVLTF | TRBV4-2
CASSQTGTGEETQYF | TRBV4-3
CASSETSGSFNEQFF | TRBV19
CARWDRPLHF | TRBV12-5
CASSNEPPADGQGIMNTEAFF | TRBV7-6
CASSLGSGALDTQYF | TRBV7-8
CASSQLGGNQPQHF | TRBV16
CASRGGTEAFF | TRBV6-1
CASSQATGDRGPLTEAFF | TRBV4-1
CASSYGQGIRATNEKLFF | TRBV7-8
CASTKRAGGPYEQYF | TRBV6-1
CAWRDRDRVVLGEEKLFF | TRBV30
CASSPWATDQPQHF | TRBV5-6
CASSLVSSGVKEQFF | TRBV5-1
CSVIRGQGTGELFF | TRBV29-1
CAWSAHIAGTYEQYF | TRBV30
CASRGGGFSGYTF | TRBV6-5
CASSRGTEQETQYF | TRBV6-4
CASSQDGPGGSDTQYF | TRBV4-3
CASSAGGWDTQYF | TRBV6-5
CASSMRQGSNTEAFF | TRBV7-8
CASSLGGVPNQPQHF | TRBV5-6
CASSVVVDRLAYEQYF | TRBV2
CASSAHRGEAEYGYTF | TRBV19
CASSYQGTYEQYF | TRBV19
CASGGGHTNTGELFF | TRBV4-3
CASSQELPSGANVLTF | TRBV4-3
CASSLVLAGLNNEQFF | TRBV5-1
CATSRGDRPYEQYF | TRBV15
CASSHGDGGYPEKLFF | TRBV5-8
CASSLGTGGRETQYF | TRBV10-2
CASRPGPGKGAFF | TRBV10-2
CASSLGPQQYF | TRBV7-9
CASSLGGLAFTDTQYF | TRBV7-8